This T cell receptor (beta chain) was identified in a study of blood T cell repertoires in COVID-19. Background on the study: The cDNA or gDNA used as material had been derived from T cells, B-cell-depleted T cells, or PBMCs.

Per the original methods: Researchers report that nucleated cell counts were estimated from reference gene primer amplification. Assay used: immunoSEQ multiplex PCR; TCRdb lists only in-frame clones, some missing. V and J calls and clone size are copied from that table; D and trimming were computed from the DNA. The sample shows 250,000 to 300,000 clones, 87% of them seen only once. This receptor was identified in a middle-aged woman who had recovered from COVID-19. The specimen sequenced was peripheral blood.

This chain's CDR3 is CASTNYRDTEAFF. The CDR3 DNA sequence: TGTGCCAGCACGAATTACCGGGACACTGAAGCTTTCTTT. The chain couples TRBV6-5 to TRBJ1-1; D remains ambiguous. Germline V gene lookup returns CDR1 MNHEY and CDR2 SVGAGI. V dropped 7 bases and J dropped 3 bases, with 12 bases sitting between them. The CDR3 length is 13 residues.